These T cell receptor beta chains were read from a single sample in a study of Ad26.COV2.S vaccination and SARS-CoV-2 variants. Sequencing used immunoSEQ multiplex PCR; TCRdb keeps in-frame clones, though not all of them. The sample records 500,000 or so clones, roughly 89% being singletons. The source was peripheral blood, collected in a trial of Ad26.COV2.S vaccine versus placebo. The origin of the receptors is a person aged 18-60 years who received the Ad26.COV2.S COVID-19 vaccine or a placebo. Both conserved end residues are part of each CDR3. The D gene is left open where the match is weak. Expanded clones get a size class; other rows say once, few or many, or leave the size out.

TRBJ1-6 | TRBV29-1 | few | - | TGCAGCGTTGGGCAGGGCGGTAATTCACCCCTCCACTTT | CSVGQGGNSPLHF
TRBJ1-5 | TRBV30 | - | - | TGTGCCTGGAGTGGGCAGGCGAATCAGCCCCAGCATTTT | CAWSGQANQPQHF
TRBJ2-7 | TRBV6-2/TRBV6-3 | - | - | TGTGCCAGCAGTTATAGCGGAAGCTCCTACGAGCAGTACTTC | CASSYSGSSYEQYF
TRBJ2-4 | TRBV5-6 | - | - | TGTGCCAGCAGCTCCGGGGTAGCCAAAAACATTCAGTACTTC | CASSSGVAKNIQYF
TRBJ1-6 | TRBV7-9 | - | - | TGTGCCAGCAGCTTAGCGCGGGTAGATTCACCCCTCCACTTT | CASSLARVDSPLHF
TRBJ2-1 | TRBV6-2/TRBV6-3 | - | TRBD1 | TGTGCCAGCAGTTACTCCCTTACAGGGGGACTTAAGTACAATGAGCAGTTCTTC | CASSYSLTGGLKYNEQFF
TRBJ2-1 | TRBV7-8 | - | - | TGTGCCAGCAGCTTTCCACAAGGCTCCTACAATGAGCAGTTCTTC | CASSFPQGSYNEQFF
TRBJ1-1 | TRBV7-9 | - | - | TGTGCCAGCAGCGCCCGGGACCTACCGAACACTGAAGCTTTCTTT | CASSARDLPNTEAFF
TRBJ1-3 | TRBV4-2 | - | TRBD1 | TGTGCCAGCAGCCACGACTTGCAGGTGTGGACAGGGCGGAACACCATATATTTT | CASSHDLQVWTGRNTIYF
TRBJ2-1 | TRBV13 | - | - | TGTGCCAGCAGCTCCCGCAGGGGTTATGAGCAGTTCTTC | CASSSRRGYEQFF
TRBJ2-7 | TRBV18 | - | TRBD2 | TGTGCCAGCTCACCACGAGGACTAGCTGACTCCGAGCAGTACTTC | CASSPRGLADSEQYF
TRBJ1-6 | TRBV28 | - | - | TGTGCCAGCAGTTTCCGTGAGGGCCTGGGGTCACCCCTCCACTTT | CASSFREGLGSPLHF
TRBJ1-3 | TRBV19 | once | - | TGTGCCACCGAGGATCAAGGACTCGGAAACACCATATATTTT | CATEDQGLGNTIYF
TRBJ2-1 | TRBV7-2 | - | TRBD2 | TGTGCCAGCAGCTTTGAACTAGCGACCTACAATGAGCAGTTCTTC | CASSFELATYNEQFF
TRBJ1-6 | TRBV5-1 | - | TRBD1 | TGCGCCAGCAGCTTAGGGACAGGGTATTCACCCCTCCACTTT | CASSLGTGYSPLHF
TRBJ1-1 | TRBV11-2 | - | - | TGTGCCAGCAGCTTGGGGATTGAAGCTTTCTTT | CASSLGIEAFF
TRBJ2-1 | TRBV30 | - | TRBD1 | TGTGCCTGGAGCCGGACAGGGGGCGTCCCCGGCGCCTACAATGAGCAGTTCTTC | CAWSRTGGVPGAYNEQFF
TRBJ2-3 | TRBV6-2/TRBV6-3 | - | TRBD1 | TGTGCCAGCAGTTCCGACAGGGCCATAGGGACAGATACGCAGTATTTT | CASSSDRAIGTDTQYF
TRBJ2-7 | TRBV28 | - | - | TGTGCCAGCAGTAGGTACGAGCAGTACTTC | CASSRYEQYF
TRBJ2-3 | TRBV28 | - | - | TGTGCCAGCAGTAGAGGAAGCACAGATACGCAGTATTTT | CASSRGSTDTQYF
TRBJ2-3 | TRBV18 | - | - | TGTGCCAGCTCACCCACGACACGTATAGGGGATACGCAGTATTTT | CASSPTTRIGDTQYF
TRBJ2-1 | TRBV6-5 | - | - | TGTGCCAGCGCCGACTCAGCGGTGAATGAGCAGTTCTTC | CASADSAVNEQFF
TRBJ2-3 | TRBV19 | - | - | TGTGCCAGTAGTATTGGCAGATACACAGATACGCAGTATTTT | CASSIGRYTDTQYF
TRBJ1-1 | TRBV30 | - | - | TGTGCCTGGACTCTAACAGGGAAAGGCACTGAAGCTTTCTTT | CAWTLTGKGTEAFF
TRBJ2-7 | TRBV30 | - | - | TGTGCCTGGACCAAGGGGGGGGGCGAGCAGTACTTC | CAWTKGGGEQYF
TRBJ1-5 | TRBV19 | - | - | TGTGCCAGTAGGGTAGACAGACTCAATCAGCCCCAGCATTTT | CASRVDRLNQPQHF
TRBJ2-2 | TRBV5-1 | - | - | TGCGCCAGCAGCTTGGGGCCGGTGGGGTTCACCGGGGAGCTGTTTTTT | CASSLGPVGFTGELFF
TRBJ1-1 | TRBV9 | - | TRBD1 | TGTGCCAGCAGCGTACAGGGGGACACTGAAGCTTTCTTT | CASSVQGDTEAFF
TRBJ2-2 | TRBV9 | few | - | TGTGCCAGCAGCGTAGCGACGCTGGGGTGGACGGACACCGGGGAGCTGTTTTTT | CASSVATLGWTDTGELFF
TRBJ2-1 | TRBV9 | - | TRBD1 | TGTGCCAGCAGCGAGACAGGGGACCGGGATGAGCAGTTCTTC | CASSETGDRDEQFF
TRBJ1-1 | TRBV6-5 | - | TRBD1 | TGTGCCAGCAGTCAGGGGGTTGGCTCTGAAGCTTTCTTT | CASSQGVGSEAFF
TRBJ1-3 | TRBV3-1/TRBV3-2 | few | TRBD1 | TGTGCCAGCAGCCAGAGAGTGACAGGGACTGGAAACACCATATATTTT | CASSQRVTGTGNTIYF
TRBJ1-3 | TRBV2 | - | - | TGTGCCAGCAGTCGTAGTCCTGGAAACACCATATATTTT | CASSRSPGNTIYF
TRBJ2-2 | TRBV9 | few | - | TGTGCCAGCAGCGAGGGCTACGCGAACACCGGGGAGCTGTTTTTT | CASSEGYANTGELFF
TRBJ2-7 | TRBV5-4 | - | - | TGTGCCACCAACCTGGGGGGAGCTTCTACCTTCTACGAGCAGTACTTC | CATNLGGASTFYEQYF
TRBJ1-4 | TRBV30 | - | - | TGTGCCTGCCTCCCCGGGGTTTTAATCGCTGCAACTAATGAAAAACTGTTTTTT | CACLPGVLIAATNEKLFF
TRBJ1-2 | TRBV9 | - | - | TGTGCCAGCAGCGTAGAAGGGGACTATGGCTACACCTTC | CASSVEGDYGYTF
TRBJ2-1 | TRBV2 | - | - | TGTGCCAGCAGTACCCGGACGGGCTCCTACAATGAGCAGTTCTTC | CASSTRTGSYNEQFF
TRBJ1-1 | TRBV18 | - | - | TGTGCCAGCTCACCATGGATAGGTCTCGAAGCTTTCTTT | CASSPWIGLEAFF
TRBJ2-2 | TRBV24-1 | - | TRBD2 | TGTGCCACCTCCGGGACTAGCGGGGTGCCCGGGGAGCTGTTTTTT | CATSGTSGVPGELFF
TRBJ2-1 | TRBV5-4 | - | TRBD1 | TGTGCCAGCAGCACCAGGACGGGACAGAAGAACAATGAGCAGTTCTTC | CASSTRTGQKNNEQFF
TRBJ2-7 | TRBV3-1/TRBV3-2 | - | - | TGTGCCAGCAGCCCGAGTCTCTACGAGCAGTACTTC | CASSPSLYEQYF
TRBJ2-7 | TRBV18 | - | TRBD2 | TGTGCCAGCTCACAGGGACTAGCGGGAGGTGGGACCTACGAGCAGTACTTC | CASSQGLAGGGTYEQYF
TRBJ2-3 | TRBV19 | - | TRBD1 | TGTGCCAGTAGTAGCCCGGGACAGGGGGGAGATACGCAGTATTTT | CASSSPGQGGDTQYF
TRBJ2-3 | TRBV7-6 | - | - | TGTGCCAGCAGCCCAGACGCTCTTTTAAGCACAGATACGCAGTATTTT | CASSPDALLSTDTQYF
TRBJ2-2 | TRBV5-4 | - | - | TGTGCCAGCAGCTTGGCGATGCGGGGGAACACCGGGGAGCTGTTTTTT | CASSLAMRGNTGELFF
TRBJ1-6 | TRBV5-5 | - | TRBD1 | TGTGCCAGCAGCTCGGGACAGGGGCTACTAGAGTCACCCCTCCACTTT | CASSSGQGLLESPLHF
TRBJ2-3 | TRBV5-6 | - | - | TGTGCCAGCAGCTTGCGTCTTACGGGGAATCCAGATACGCAGTATTTT | CASSLRLTGNPDTQYF
TRBJ1-2 | TRBV28 | - | - | TGTGCCAGCAGTTTCCCCGCCGGTTCTAACTATGGCTACACCTTC | CASSFPAGSNYGYTF